Below, 11 T cell receptor beta chains from the same sample are listed, as sequenced in a study of blood T cell repertoires in COVID-19. Profiling relied on immunoSEQ multiplex PCR, and the TCRdb table lists in-frame clones only, not all of them. The table shows about 190,000 clones, with over 75% occurring only once. The sample consisted of peripheral blood. The receptor set was obtained from a man aged 45-60 years who had recovered from COVID-19.

CDR3 sequence (DNA): TGTGCCAGCAGCTTAGTAGCAGGGGGGACGAACACCGGGGAGCTGTTTTTT. It translates to CASSLVAGGTNTGELFF. The V and J genes are TRBV7-9 and TRBJ2-2, with D possibly TRBD1 on 7 matching bases. CDR3 length equals 17 residues. Germline V gene sequence: CDR1 SEHNR, CDR2 FQNEAQ (reference sequence). Trimming stripped 1 base from V and 0 bases from J, with 12 bases between. The variable domain in full, completed from reference TRBV7-9 and TRBJ2-2, reads DTGVSQNPRHKITKRGQNVTFRCDPISEHNRLYWYRQTLGQGPEFLTYFQNEAQLEKSRLLSDRFSAERPKGSFSTLEIQRTEQGDSAMYLCASSLVAGGTNTGELFFGEGSRLTVL.

CDR3 region: CASSSPDVRAYEQYF. The CDR3 nucleotides are TGTGCCAGCAGCTCTCCCGATGTTCGAGCCTACGAGCAGTACTTC. The J gene is TRBJ2-7, the V gene TRBV7-9; D unclear. V lost 4 bases and J lost 2, with 15 bases in between. Germline V gene lookup returns CDR1 SEHNR and CDR2 FQNEAQ (reference sequence). The CDR3 contains 15 residues. Filled out from reference TRBV7-9 and TRBJ2-7, the complete variable domain reads DTGVSQNPRHKITKRGQNVTFRCDPISEHNRLYWYRQTLGQGPEFLTYFQNEAQLEKSRLLSDRFSAERPKGSFSTLEIQRTEQGDSAMYLCASSSPDVRAYEQYFGPGTRLTVT.

The table lists this clone with a few counts. V and J are TRBV18 and TRBJ1-5, with 7 bases lining up with TRBD1. V shed 6 bases and J 2 bases; nucleotides not matched to a gene: 7. CDR3 length: 15 amino acids. Germline V CDR1 and CDR2: KGHSH, LQKENI. The CDR3 bases are TGTGCCAGCTCCCAGACACAGGGGCGCAATCAGCCCCAGCATTTT. Protein product: CASSQTQGRNQPQHF.

J is TRBJ2-5 and V is TRBV6-2 or TRBV6-3, with TRBD2 matching over 15 bases. Trimming removed 5 bases from V and 9 bases from J; junction bases left unmatched: 4. The CDR3 length is 14 residues. Germline V CDR1 and CDR2: MNHEY, SVGEGT. CDR3 in amino acids: CASSVGLAGGPQYF. CDR3 nucleotide sequence: TGTGCCAGCAGTGTAGGACTAGCGGGAGGGCCCCAGTACTTC.

The CDR3 sequence: CSALSRQGLDGYTF. The CDR3 coding sequence is TGCAGCGCCCTCTCGAGACAGGGCTTAGATGGCTACACCTTC. V is TRBV29-1 and J is TRBJ1-2, with 7 bases identical to TRBD1. V gave up 7 bases and J gave up 6 bases; unmatched junction bases: 14. This CDR3 comprises 14 residues. CDR1 and CDR2 (germline): SQVTM, ANQGSEA.

This clone was counted between two and nine times. The rearrangement joins TRBV2 to TRBJ2-7, with D perhaps matching TRBD1 (5 bases). Trimming removed 6 bases at V and 5 bases at J, with 23 bases between. The CDR3 consists of 16 residues. CDR1 is SNHLY and CDR2 is FYNNEI in the germline V gene. The CDR3 region is CASSARQGINRNEQYF. The CDR3 DNA sequence: TGTGCCAGCAGCGCCCGGCAGGGTATTAACCGAAACGAGCAGTACTTC.

This chain uses TRBV6-5 with TRBJ2-1; 11 bases match TRBD2. The CDR3 runs 15 residues. Germline loops: CDR1 MNHEY, CDR2 SVGAGI. The V gene end was trimmed by 4 bases and the J gene end by 5 bases; junction bases not matched to a gene: 4. The CDR3 reads CASSLLAGDHNEQFF. CDR3 sequence (DNA): TGTGCCAGCAGTTTACTAGCGGGAGACCACAATGAGCAGTTCTTC.

The CDR3 loop reads CASSVSSGANVLTF. The CDR3 DNA reads TGTGCCAGCTCCGTTAGCTCTGGGGCCAACGTCCTGACTTTC. The chain combines TRBV6-5 with TRBJ2-6, with D unresolved. The CDR3 is made up of 14 amino acids. Germline CDR1 reads MNHEY; CDR2 reads SVGAGI. The V end was cut by 8 bases, the J end by 0 bases, with 8 bases between.

This clone has a single count. This rearrangement joins TRBV19 to TRBJ2-7, with 10 positions matching TRBD1. CDR3 length equals 15 residues. With V trimmed by 3 bases and J by 7 bases, 9 bases remained unmatched. CDR1 LNHDA and CDR2 SQIVND come from the germline V gene (reference sequence). The CDR3 coding sequence is TGTGCCAGTAGTATTAGGACAGGGGGAATAGGGGAGCAGTACTTC. This encodes CASSIRTGGIGEQYF.

The V gene is TRBV5-1, the J gene TRBJ1-3; the D gene is possibly TRBD1 (6 bases). The CDR3 runs to 14 residues. Looked up from germline, CDR1 is SGHRS and CDR2 is YFSETQ. V lost 5 bases and J lost 2, with 11 bases in between. The CDR3 sequence: CASSPGGPGNTIYF. The CDR3 region has the DNA TGCGCCAGCAGTCCGGGGGGGCCTGGAAACACCATATATTTT.

V gene TRBV28 combines with J gene TRBJ2-7; 13 positions match TRBD2. The V gene end was trimmed by 1 base and the J gene end by 8 bases; junction bases not matched to a gene: 2. Germline CDR1 MDHEN, CDR2 SYDVKM. This CDR3 comprises 14 residues. The CDR3: CASSLSGLAGKQYF. CDR3 nucleotides: TGTGCCAGCAGTTTATCGGGACTAGCGGGAAAGCAGTACTTC.